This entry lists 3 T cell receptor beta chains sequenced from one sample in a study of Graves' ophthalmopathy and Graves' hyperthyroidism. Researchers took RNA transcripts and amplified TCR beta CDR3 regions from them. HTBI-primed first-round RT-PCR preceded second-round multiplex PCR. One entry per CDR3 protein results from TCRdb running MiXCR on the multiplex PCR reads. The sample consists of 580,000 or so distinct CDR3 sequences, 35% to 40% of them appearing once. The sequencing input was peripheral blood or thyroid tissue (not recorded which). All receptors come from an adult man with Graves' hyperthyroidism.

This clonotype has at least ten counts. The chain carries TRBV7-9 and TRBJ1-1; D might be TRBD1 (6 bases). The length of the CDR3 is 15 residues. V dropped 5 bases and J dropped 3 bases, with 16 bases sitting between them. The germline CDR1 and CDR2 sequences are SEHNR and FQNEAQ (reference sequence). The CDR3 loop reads CASSAHREGDTEAFF. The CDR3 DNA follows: TGTGCCAGCAGCGCCCACAGGGAGGGGGACACTGAAGCTTTCTTT.

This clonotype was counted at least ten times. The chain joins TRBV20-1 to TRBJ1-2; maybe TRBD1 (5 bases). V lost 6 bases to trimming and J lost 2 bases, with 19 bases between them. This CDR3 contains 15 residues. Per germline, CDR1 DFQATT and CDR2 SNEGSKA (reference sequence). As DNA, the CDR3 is TGCAGTGCCGCGAAAGGACTGACAGCAAACTATGGCTACACCTTC. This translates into CSAAKGLTANYGYTF.

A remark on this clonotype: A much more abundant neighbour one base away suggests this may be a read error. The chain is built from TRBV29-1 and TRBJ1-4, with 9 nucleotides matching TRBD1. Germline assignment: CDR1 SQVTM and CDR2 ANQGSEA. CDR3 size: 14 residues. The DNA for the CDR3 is TGCAGCGTTGTTGGACAGGGGCTTGGTGAAAAACCGTTTTTT. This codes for CSVVGQGLGEKPFF.